This paragraph reports one T cell receptor (beta chain). The sample belongs to a study of blood T cell repertoires in COVID-19. Study details: The United States, Italy and Spain provided the acute and convalescent COVID-19 samples. PBMCs, B-cell-depleted T cells, or T cells were the source of the cDNA or gDNA that made up the material.

Trimming took 8 bases from V and 0 from J, leaving 13 bases between them. CDR3 size: 14 residues. Germline V gene data show CDR1 as LGHDT and CDR2 as YNNKEL (reference sequence). Profiling relied on immunoSEQ multiplex PCR, and the TCRdb table lists in-frame clones only, not all of them. The sample has 120,000 to 150,000 clones, roughly four fifths seen once. The clonotype comes from a human donor with acute or convalescent COVID-19. The donor label of this sample is uncertain. The chain links TRBV3-1 (or the pseudogene TRBV3-2) to TRBJ1-2; no clear D. Sequencing was performed on peripheral blood. The DNA for the CDR3 is TGTGCCAGCTCCCCGAGTCGAGCTAACTATGGCTACACCTTC. This sequence encodes CASSPSRANYGYTF.